The rows below give T cell receptor beta chains drawn from one sample of a study of a mutant IDH1 vaccine in newly diagnosed glioma. No antigens are known for them. Sequencing used immunoSEQ multiplex PCR; TCRdb keeps in-frame clones, though not all of them. The sample holds approximately 58,000 clones, roughly four fifths seen once. The material sequenced was PBMCs, taken from a glioma patient whose treatment included an IDH1 peptide vaccine. The receptors stem from a man aged 25-45 years with glioma. Both conserved end residues are trimmed from each CDR3.

j_call: TRBJ2-1; v_call: TRBV6-5; cdr3_aa: ASSWGLGRGNEQF
j_call: TRBJ2-6; v_call: TRBV11-2; cdr3_aa: ASSLERASGANVLT
j_call: TRBJ1-5; v_call: TRBV27; cdr3_aa: ASSFAGFNQPQH
j_call: TRBJ1-5; v_call: TRBV4-1; cdr3_aa: ASSQDRDQPQH
j_call: TRBJ1-1; v_call: TRBV7-6; cdr3_aa: ASSRDSGTEAF
j_call: TRBJ1-6; v_call: TRBV11-2; cdr3_aa: ASSLEGQRGDSPLH
j_call: TRBJ1-1; v_call: TRBV19; cdr3_aa: ASRRTSSF
j_call: TRBJ1-2; v_call: TRBV7-2; cdr3_aa: ASSLGRYSGDGYT
j_call: TRBJ2-1; v_call: TRBV30; cdr3_aa: AWSGGGPYNEQF
j_call: TRBJ2-7; v_call: TRBV7-8; cdr3_aa: ASSSGDISYEQY
j_call: TRBJ2-7; v_call: TRBV6-5; cdr3_aa: ATQYSVRQTYEQY
j_call: TRBJ1-2; v_call: TRBV30; cdr3_aa: AWISHGQGRASYYGYT
j_call: TRBJ2-1; v_call: TRBV28; cdr3_aa: ASSPPGYLDNEQF
j_call: TRBJ2-5; v_call: TRBV18; cdr3_aa: ASSHGTVDQETQY
j_call: TRBJ1-6; v_call: TRBV5-1; cdr3_aa: ASSRNRASYNSPLH
j_call: TRBJ1-2; v_call: TRBV6-5; cdr3_aa: ASSYSPGPAYGYT
j_call: TRBJ1-1; v_call: TRBV30; cdr3_aa: AWVVGVTEAF
j_call: TRBJ2-7; v_call: TRBV5-1; cdr3_aa: ASSLAVRVDSYEQY
j_call: TRBJ2-1; v_call: TRBV6-5; cdr3_aa: ASRSFGTEYNEQF
j_call: TRBJ1-1; v_call: TRBV4-1; cdr3_aa: ASSDHRVRTEAF
j_call: TRBJ1-2; v_call: TRBV25-1; cdr3_aa: ASSDHDRAYGYT
j_call: TRBJ1-5; v_call: TRBV11-2; cdr3_aa: ASSLRSNQPQH
j_call: TRBJ1-3; v_call: TRBV14; cdr3_aa: ASSLTGRPAGRDGNTIY
j_call: TRBJ2-7; v_call: TRBV7-9; cdr3_aa: ASSLMAGNGEQY
j_call: TRBJ1-1; v_call: TRBV27; cdr3_aa: ATADRRNTEAF
j_call: TRBJ2-5; v_call: TRBV27; cdr3_aa: ASSPGTGPETQY
j_call: TRBJ1-1; v_call: TRBV6-5; cdr3_aa: ASIRTGTSGTEAF
j_call: TRBJ1-6; v_call: TRBV11-2; cdr3_aa: ASSLGSGQINSPLH
j_call: TRBJ1-3; v_call: TRBV18; cdr3_aa: ASSPAQPTGYSGNTIY
j_call: TRBJ2-7; v_call: TRBV19; cdr3_aa: ASSPSPGQALYSYEQY
j_call: TRBJ1-3; v_call: TRBV10-1; cdr3_aa: ASSYRLSGNTIY
j_call: TRBJ2-7; v_call: TRBV5-1; cdr3_aa: ASSEGQGAYEQY
j_call: TRBJ1-4; v_call: TRBV9; cdr3_aa: ASSASGTGYEKLF